This T cell receptor (beta chain) appears in the sequencing data of a study of T cell repertoires in cytomegalovirus infection. As for the study in general: CMV epitopes used comprised recently identified HLA-C-restricted ones and well-studied HLA-B-restricted ones. Findings and caveats of the study: The cumulative frequency of public TCR beta families distinguished individuals who carried CMV together with the relevant HLA. Within the response measured ex vivo, HLA-C-restricted CMV-specific TCR beta clonotypes were dominant.

CDR3 size: 14 residues. V lost 1 base to trimming and J lost 6 bases, with 10 bases between them. The germline V gene encodes CDR1 SGHVS and CDR2 FNYEAQ. MiXCR, applied by TCRdb to the reads, yields one record per CDR3 protein. The table records roughly 920,000 distinct CDR3 sequences, roughly a third of them present only once. The table lists this clonotype with many counts. The target antigen is unknown. The TCR comes from a human donor in good health (CMV status not recorded). Some clones in this sample may be carry-over from other donors' samples. J is TRBJ2-1 and V is TRBV7-6, with TRBD1 as a possible D gene (5 bases). The sequences come from cultured CD8+ T cells from PBMCs, collected from culture after CMV antigen stimulation. The CDR3 loop is CASSLGQGVNEQFF. DNA for the CDR3: TGTGCCAGCAGCTTAGGCCAGGGCGTCAATGAGCAGTTCTTC.